This TCR beta chain stems from a study of blood T cell repertoires in COVID-19. At the level of the study: Sites in the United States, Italy and Spain provided acute and convalescent COVID-19 samples. T cells, B-cell-depleted T cells, or PBMCs provided the cDNA or gDNA that served as material.

Germline V gene data show CDR1 as SGHRS and CDR2 as YFSETQ. The CDR3 runs to 14 residues. V lost 4 bases to trimming and J lost 5 bases; unmatched junction nucleotides: 6. Authors' analysis steps: Reference gene primer amplification in the assay estimated nucleated cell counts. The protocol was immunoSEQ multiplex PCR, while the TCRdb copy is restricted to in-frame clones and leaves out a portion. That table gives V, J and clone size, and the DNA gave D and trimming. This sample has just under 300,000 clones, with around 86% found just once. The chain has TRBV5-1 and TRBJ2-1, with 7 nucleotides matching TRBD1. The receptor was isolated from a man between 70 and 80 years old with acute or convalescent COVID-19. The specimen was peripheral blood. The CDR3 sequence: CASSLPGTDNEQFF. The CDR3 bases are TGCGCCAGCAGCCTACCCGGGACAGACAATGAGCAGTTCTTC. Using reference TRBV5-1 and TRBJ2-1 for the parts outside the CDR3, the full variable domain is KAGVTQTPRYLIKTRGQQVTLSCSPISGHRSVSWYQQTPGQGLQFLFEYFSETQRNKGNFPGRFSGRQFSNSRSEMNVSTLELGDSALYLCASSLPGTDNEQFFGPGTRLTVL.